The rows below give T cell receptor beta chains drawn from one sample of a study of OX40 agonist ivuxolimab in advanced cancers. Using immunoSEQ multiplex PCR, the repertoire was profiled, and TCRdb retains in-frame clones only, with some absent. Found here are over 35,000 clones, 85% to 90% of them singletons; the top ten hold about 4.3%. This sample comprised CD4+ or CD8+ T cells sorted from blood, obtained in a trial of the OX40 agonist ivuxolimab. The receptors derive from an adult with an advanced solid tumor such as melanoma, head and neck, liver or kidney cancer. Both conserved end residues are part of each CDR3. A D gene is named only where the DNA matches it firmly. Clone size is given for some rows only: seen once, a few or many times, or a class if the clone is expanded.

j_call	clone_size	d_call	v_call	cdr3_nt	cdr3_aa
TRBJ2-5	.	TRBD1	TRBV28	TGTGCCAGCAAGGGGGGACAGGGAGGCCAAGAGACCCAGTACTTC	CASKGGQGGQETQYF
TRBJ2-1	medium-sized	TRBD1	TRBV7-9	TGTGCCAGCACCGACAGGGGCGACAATGAGCAGTTCTTC	CASTDRGDNEQFF
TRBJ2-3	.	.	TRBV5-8	TGTGCCAGCCGACAGACAGAGGCAGATACGCAGTATTTT	CASRQTEADTQYF
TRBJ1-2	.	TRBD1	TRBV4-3	TGCGCCAGCAGCCAATCCCCCAATGGGTCAGGGGGTGTTAGTGGCTACACCTTC	CASSQSPNGSGGVSGYTF
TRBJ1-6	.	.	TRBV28	TGTGCCAGCAGTTCCACCTTTCGGAACAGTAATTCACCCCTCCACTTT	CASSSTFRNSNSPLHF
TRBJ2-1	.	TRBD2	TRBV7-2	TGTGCCAGCAAGCGGGGGGGCTGGAATGAGCAGTTCTTC	CASKRGGWNEQFF
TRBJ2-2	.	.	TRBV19	TGTGCCAGTAGTATAGTCGGAGGGGAGCTGTTTTTT	CASSIVGGELFF
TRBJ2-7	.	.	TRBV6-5	TGTGCCAGCAGTACCCGTCTGGGTGAGCAGTACTTC	CASSTRLGEQYF
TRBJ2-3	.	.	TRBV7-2	TGTGCCAGCAGCCCATCAGACAGACGACAAACAGATACGCAGTATTTT	CASSPSDRRQTDTQYF
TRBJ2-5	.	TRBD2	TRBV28	TGTGCCAGCAGTTTCGGGCTAGCGGGGGCCGGGGAGACCCAGTACTTC	CASSFGLAGAGETQYF
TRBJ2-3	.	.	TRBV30	TGTGCCTGGACCCTGCTGGGGGGCACAGATACGCAGTATTTT	CAWTLLGGTDTQYF
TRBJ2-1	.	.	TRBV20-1	TGCAGTGCTTTAAACTACAATGAGCAGTTCTTC	CSALNYNEQFF
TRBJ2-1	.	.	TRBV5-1	TGCGCCAGTTCTAGTGTCGCCTACAATGAGCAGTTCTTC	CASSSVAYNEQFF
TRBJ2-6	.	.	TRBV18	TGTGCCAGCTCGCCTTTACGGACCCCAAGCCTTAGGTCTGGGGCCAACGTCCTGACTTTC	CASSPLRTPSLRSGANVLTF
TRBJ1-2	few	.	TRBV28	TGTGCCAGCAGTTTCCCCGCTAACTATGGCTACACCTTC	CASSFPANYGYTF